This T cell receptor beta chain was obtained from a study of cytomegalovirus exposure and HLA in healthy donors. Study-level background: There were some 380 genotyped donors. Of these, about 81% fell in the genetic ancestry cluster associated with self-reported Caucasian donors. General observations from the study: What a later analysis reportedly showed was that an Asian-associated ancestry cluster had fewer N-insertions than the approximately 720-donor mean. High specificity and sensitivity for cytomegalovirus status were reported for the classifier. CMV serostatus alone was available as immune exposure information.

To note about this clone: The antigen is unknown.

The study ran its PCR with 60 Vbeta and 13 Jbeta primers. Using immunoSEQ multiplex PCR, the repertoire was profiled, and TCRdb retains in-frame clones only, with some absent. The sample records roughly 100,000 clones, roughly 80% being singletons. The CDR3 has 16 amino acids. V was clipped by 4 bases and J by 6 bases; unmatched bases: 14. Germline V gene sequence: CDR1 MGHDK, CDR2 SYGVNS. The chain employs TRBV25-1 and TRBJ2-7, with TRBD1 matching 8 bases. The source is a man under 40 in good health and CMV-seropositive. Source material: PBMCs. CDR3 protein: CASSARRWDRNSEQYF. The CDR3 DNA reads TGTGCCAGCAGTGCCCGGAGGTGGGACAGGAACTCCGAGCAGTACTTC.